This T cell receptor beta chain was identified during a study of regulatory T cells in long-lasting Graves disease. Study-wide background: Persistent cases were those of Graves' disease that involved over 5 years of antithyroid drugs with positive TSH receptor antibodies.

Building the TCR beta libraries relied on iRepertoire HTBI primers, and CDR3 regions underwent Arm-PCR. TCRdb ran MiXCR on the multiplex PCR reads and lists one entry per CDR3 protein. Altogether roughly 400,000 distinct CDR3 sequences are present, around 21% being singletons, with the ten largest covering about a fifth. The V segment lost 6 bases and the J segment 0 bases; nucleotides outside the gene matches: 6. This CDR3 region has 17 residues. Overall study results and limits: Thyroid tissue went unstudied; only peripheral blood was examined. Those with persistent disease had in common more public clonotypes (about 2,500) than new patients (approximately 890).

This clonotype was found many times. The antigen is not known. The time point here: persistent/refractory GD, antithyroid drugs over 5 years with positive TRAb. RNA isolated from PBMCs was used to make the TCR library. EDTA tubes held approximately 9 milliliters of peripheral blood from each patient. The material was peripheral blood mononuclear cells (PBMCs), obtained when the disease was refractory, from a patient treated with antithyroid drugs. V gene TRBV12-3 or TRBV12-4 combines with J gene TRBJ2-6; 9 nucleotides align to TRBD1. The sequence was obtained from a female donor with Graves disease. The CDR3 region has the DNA TGTGCCAGCAGCCTTGACAGGGGGTTCTCTGGGGCCAACGTCCTGACTTTC. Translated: CASSLDRGFSGANVLTF.